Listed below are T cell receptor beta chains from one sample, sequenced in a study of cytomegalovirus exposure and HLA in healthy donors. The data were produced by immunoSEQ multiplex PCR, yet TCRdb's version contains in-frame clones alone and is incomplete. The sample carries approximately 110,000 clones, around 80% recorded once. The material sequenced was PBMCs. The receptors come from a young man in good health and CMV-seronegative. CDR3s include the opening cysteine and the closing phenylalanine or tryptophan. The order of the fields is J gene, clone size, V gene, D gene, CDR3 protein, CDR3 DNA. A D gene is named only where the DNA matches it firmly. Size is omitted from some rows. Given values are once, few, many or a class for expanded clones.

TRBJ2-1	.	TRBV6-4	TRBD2	CASSEEAGTSGLGVQFF	TGTGCCAGCAGTGAAGAAGCCGGGACTAGCGGTCTCGGAGTGCAGTTCTTC
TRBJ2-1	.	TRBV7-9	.	CSSSHDTEEQFF	TGTTCCAGCAGCCACGACACCGAGGAGCAGTTCTTC
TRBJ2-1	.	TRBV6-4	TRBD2	CASSLGTSEYNEQFF	TGTGCCAGCAGTCTCGGGACTAGCGAGTACAATGAGCAGTTCTTC
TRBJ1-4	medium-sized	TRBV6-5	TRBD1	CASSRDRDANEKLFF	TGTGCCAGCAGCCGGGACAGGGATGCTAATGAAAAACTGTTTTTT
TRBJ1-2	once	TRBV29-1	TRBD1	CSVEVPGQGAPNYGYTF	TGCAGCGTTGAAGTCCCGGGACAGGGGGCGCCTAACTATGGCTACACCTTC
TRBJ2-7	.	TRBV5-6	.	CASSPRTRVYEQYF	TGTGCCAGCAGCCCACGGACACGCGTCTACGAGCAGTACTTC
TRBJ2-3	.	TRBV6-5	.	CASRRAGGPDTQYF	TGTGCCAGCAGACGTGCCGGGGGTCCAGATACGCAGTATTTT
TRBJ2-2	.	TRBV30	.	CAWSVTATGELFF	TGTGCCTGGAGTGTAACAGCTACCGGGGAGCTGTTTTTT
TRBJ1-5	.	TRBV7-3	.	CASSLSSNQPQHF	TGTGCCAGCAGCTTATCATCCAATCAGCCCCAGCATTTT
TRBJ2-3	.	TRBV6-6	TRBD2	CASSLSGRARADTQYF	TGTGCCAGCAGTCTTAGCGGGAGGGCCAGGGCAGATACGCAGTATTTT
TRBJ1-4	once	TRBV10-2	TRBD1	CASKEDRGGNEKLFF	TGCGCCAGCAAGGAGGACAGGGGAGGTAATGAAAAACTGTTTTTT
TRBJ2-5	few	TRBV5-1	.	CASSFDRQETQYF	TGCGCCAGCAGCTTCGACAGACAAGAGACCCAGTACTTC
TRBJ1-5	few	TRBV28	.	CASSSAGAGQPQHF	TGTGCCAGCAGCTCGGCGGGGGCAGGTCAGCCCCAGCATTTT
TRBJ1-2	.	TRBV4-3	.	CASSQSIGVPQGYTF	TGCGCCAGCAGCCAATCAATAGGGGTCCCTCAGGGCTACACCTTC
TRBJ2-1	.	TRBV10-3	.	CAISESSSSYNEQFF	TGTGCCATCAGTGAAAGTTCGAGCTCCTACAATGAGCAGTTCTTC
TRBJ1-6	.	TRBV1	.	CTSSQDPAGALRSPLHF	TGCACCAGCAGCCAAGATCCGGCAGGGGCATTAAGATCACCCCTCCACTTT
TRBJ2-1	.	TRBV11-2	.	CASSSRLGGPTQGGEQFF	TGTGCCAGCAGCTCCCGCCTGGGGGGGCCTACCCAGGGCGGTGAGCAGTTCTTC
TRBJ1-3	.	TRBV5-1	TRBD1	CASSLDGTGPGNTIYF	TGCGCCAGCAGCCTGGACGGGACAGGGCCTGGAAACACCATATATTTT
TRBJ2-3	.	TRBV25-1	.	CASSAPGNSDTQYF	TGTGCCAGCAGTGCCCCAGGGAATTCAGATACGCAGTATTTT
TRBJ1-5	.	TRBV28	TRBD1	CASTLTGGQPQHF	TGTGCCAGCACCTTGACAGGGGGTCAGCCCCAGCATTTT
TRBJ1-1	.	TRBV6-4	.	CASSEFWGGTEAFF	TGTGCCAGCAGTGAGTTTTGGGGGGGCACTGAAGCTTTCTTT
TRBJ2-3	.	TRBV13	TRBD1	CASSGQGRVDTQYF	TGTGCCAGCAGCGGACAGGGAAGGGTAGATACGCAGTATTTT
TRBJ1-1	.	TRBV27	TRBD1	CASSLSGTGADTEAFF	TGTGCCAGCAGTTTATCGGGCACAGGGGCCGACACTGAAGCTTTCTTT
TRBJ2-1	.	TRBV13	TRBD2	CASKALAGAGNEQFF	TGTGCCAGCAAAGCCCTAGCGGGGGCTGGGAATGAGCAGTTCTTC
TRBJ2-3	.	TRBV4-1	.	CASSQGNRETDTQYF	TGCGCCAGCAGCCAAGGAAACCGGGAGACAGATACGCAGTATTTT
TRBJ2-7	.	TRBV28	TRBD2	CASSSTSWNEQYF	TGTGCCAGCAGTTCGACTAGCTGGAACGAGCAGTACTTC
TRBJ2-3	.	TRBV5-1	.	CASSLPDSTDTQYF	TGCGCCAGCAGCTTGCCGGACAGCACGGATACGCAGTATTTT
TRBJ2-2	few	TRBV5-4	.	CASSSQVTGELFF	TGTGCCAGCAGCTCACAGGTTACCGGGGAGCTGTTTTTT
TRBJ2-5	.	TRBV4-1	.	CASRNLRGFQETQYF	TGCGCCAGCAGGAACCTAAGGGGATTCCAAGAGACCCAGTACTTC
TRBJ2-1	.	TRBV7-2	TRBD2	CASSRTSANNEQFF	TGTGCCAGCAGTCGGACTAGCGCTAACAATGAGCAGTTCTTC
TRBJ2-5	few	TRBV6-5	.	CASSYAVQETQYF	TGTGCCAGCAGTTACGCGGTACAAGAGACCCAGTACTTC
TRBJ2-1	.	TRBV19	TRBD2	CASSIVGGTAYNEQFF	TGTGCCAGTAGTATAGTGGGAGGGACTGCTTACAATGAGCAGTTCTTC
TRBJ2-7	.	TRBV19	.	CASSPQTHYEQYF	TGTGCCAGTAGTCCACAAACCCACTACGAGCAGTACTTC
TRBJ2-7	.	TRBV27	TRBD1	CASSLTGAGEQYF	TGTGCCAGCAGTCTGACAGGGGCGGGGGAGCAGTACTTC
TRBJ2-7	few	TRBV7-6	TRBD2	CASSLIPKPSGVTGTSVYEQYF	TGTGCCAGCAGCTTAATACCGAAACCCTCAGGGGTGACCGGGACTAGCGTCTACGAGCAGTACTTC
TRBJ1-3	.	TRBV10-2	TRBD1	CASSKDRGTGNTIYF	TGCGCCAGCAGCAAGGACAGGGGGACGGGAAACACCATATATTTT
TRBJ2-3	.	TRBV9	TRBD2	CASSLRSGTSGTDTQYF	TGTGCCAGCAGCCTTAGAAGTGGGACTAGCGGCACAGATACGCAGTATTTT
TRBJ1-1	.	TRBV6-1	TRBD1	CASRKDRVVTEAFF	TGTGCCAGCAGGAAGGACAGGGTAGTTACTGAAGCTTTCTTT
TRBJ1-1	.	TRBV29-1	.	CSVTGPEIFRNTEAFF	TGCAGCGTTACAGGGCCAGAGATTTTTCGGAACACTGAAGCTTTCTTT
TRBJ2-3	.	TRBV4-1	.	CASRGRAPGAGETQYF	TGCGCCAGCAGGGGTCGGGCCCCCGGCGCGGGTGAGACGCAGTATTTT
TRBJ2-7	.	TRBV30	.	CALYESSYEQYF	TGTGCCCTCTACGAAAGCTCCTACGAGCAGTACTTC
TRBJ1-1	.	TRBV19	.	CASSITTAGTEAFF	TGTGCCAGTAGTATAACTACAGCGGGCACTGAAGCTTTCTTT
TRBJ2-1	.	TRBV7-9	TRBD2	CASSQGSSGSYNEQFF	TGTGCCAGCAGCCAAGGTTCTAGCGGGAGCTACAATGAGCAGTTCTTC